This T cell receptor beta chain was identified during a study of brain T cells in children with intractable seizures. With 0 bases clipped from V and 3 bases from J, the junction kept 3 bases outside the gene matches. Germline V lookup: CDR1 SGHRS, CDR2 YFSETQ. The CDR3 spans 14 residues. Some clones are missing from TCRdb's copy, which holds only in-frame ones; the method was immunoSEQ multiplex PCR. In the table there are hundreds of thousands of clones, over 90% of which are singletons. About this clone: Its specificity is not known.

Time point specified: blood from clinic visit 5 months post-surgery; TSC patient then seizure free. Surgery cases with the highest brain T cell transcript signatures were chosen for sequencing. General observations from the study: Only CDR3 sequence similarity suggested viral specificity, without known HCMV serostatus.

The chain couples TRBV5-1 to TRBJ2-7; TRBD1 agrees at 7 bases. Sequencing used peripheral blood, obtained roughly 5 months after surgery. This clonotype was sampled from a boy in the first two years of life with tuberous sclerosis and intractable seizures. Here the CDR3 reads CASSLATGSYEQYF. CDR3 bases: TGCGCCAGCAGCTTGGCGACAGGGAGCTACGAGCAGTACTTC.